The T cell receptor beta chain under discussion was sequenced for a study of preoperative IRX-2 immunotherapy in early breast cancer. Repertoires were generated with immunoSEQ multiplex PCR, while TCRdb's copy carries only in-frame clones and drops some. There are 35,000 to 55,000 clones in the sample; approximately 94% occur only once, and around 1.7% lies in the top ten. Treatment described: preoperative locoregional IRX-2 cytokine immunotherapy. Preoperative locoregional IRX-2 cytokine immunotherapy was tested in the phase Ib source study. Germline CDR1 and CDR2: ENHRY and SYGVKD. The length of the CDR3 is 12 residues. Between the trimmed V and J ends, which lost 10 bases and 5 bases, there was a span of 15 bases.

This sequence was found in a human donor with breast cancer. The input for sequencing was tumor tissue, taken after IRX-2 immunotherapy. The gene calls are TRBV10-3 and TRBJ2-7; D perhaps matches TRBD1 (7 bases). The CDR3 DNA reads as TGTGCCACCGCGGCAGGGGGGAACGAGCAGTACTTC. The encoded protein is CATAAGGNEQYF.